Below, 23 T cell receptor beta chains from the same sample are listed, as sequenced in a study of T-cell reconstitution after alpha-beta-depleted transplantation in children. Unique molecular identifiers were incorporated when the TCRbeta library was constructed. TCRdb reprocessed the PCR reads via MiXCR and lists one record per CDR3 protein. The data contain 200,000 to 300,000 distinct CDR3 sequences, 24% of them singletons. This sample comprised PBMCs, mostly from graft donor cells, obtained 360 days after TCRalphabeta/CD19-depleted stem cell transplant. The source is a female patient between 2 and 15 years old who had a stem cell transplant for congenital amegakaryocytic thrombocytopenia, so the T cells may come from the graft donor.

The chain employs TRBV20-1 and TRBJ2-7, with 11 bases aligning to TRBD2. The V segment lost 0 bases and the J segment 1 base; nucleotides outside the gene matches: 5. Germline CDR1 is DFQATT and CDR2 is SNEGSKA (reference sequence). The CDR3 is made up of 16 amino acids. The DNA of the CDR3 is TGCAGTGCTAGAGATTTGGGACTAGCGGTTTCCTACGAGCAGTACTTC. Translating gives CSARDLGLAVSYEQYF.

The CDR3 loop reads CASSQDTGNEQFF. In DNA, the CDR3 is TGCGCCAGCAGCCAAGATACAGGGAATGAGCAGTTCTTC. The chain recombines TRBV4-1 with TRBJ2-1, with D possibly TRBD1 on 6 matching bases. Germline CDR1 MGHRA, CDR2 YSYEKL. V was clipped by 0 bases and J by 7 bases, with 7 bases between them. The CDR3 runs to 13 residues.

The chain combines TRBV4-1 with TRBJ1-1, with D possibly matching TRBD1 (5 bases). CDR1 is MGHRA, CDR2 YSYEKL, per germline. V gave up 1 base and J gave up 3 bases, with 24 bases separating them. The CDR3 runs 19 residues. The CDR3 sequence is CASSQVGPKVGGGDTEAFF. CDR3 bases: TGCGCCAGCAGCCAAGTAGGACCGAAAGTAGGCGGGGGGGACACTGAAGCTTTCTTT.

The table lists this clonotype with a few counts. The chain joins TRBV11-2 to TRBJ2-7; D is unclear. Germline-derived CDR1 and CDR2 are SGHAT and FQNNGV. Trimming stripped 1 base from V and 3 bases from J, with 10 bases between. The CDR3 contains 14 residues. In DNA form, the CDR3 reads TGTGCCAGCAGCTTAGCTGGGCAGCACTACGAGCAGTACTTC. This encodes CASSLAGQHYEQYF.

V gene TRBV6-1 combines with J gene TRBJ2-1; TRBD2 agrees at 11 bases. The CDR3 totals 15 residues. Losses at the gene ends were 4 bases for V and 5 bases for J; bases not matched to a gene: 4. Germline V gene lookup returns CDR1 MNHNS and CDR2 SASEGT. The CDR3 here is CASSATSGSDNEQFF. CDR3 nucleotides: TGTGCCAGCAGTGCAACTAGCGGGAGCGACAATGAGCAGTTCTTC.

This chain uses TRBV7-2 with TRBJ2-3; D is undetermined. Trimming cost V 1 base and J 6 bases, with 14 bases left between them. Germline CDR1 is SGHTA and CDR2 is FQGNSA. The length of the CDR3 is 15 residues. CDR3 sequence (DNA): TGTGCCAGCAGCTTAGAATGGGCAAAGGACGATACGCAGTATTTT. Translation: CASSLEWAKDDTQYF.

This rearrangement joins TRBV3-1 to TRBJ2-7; a weak D match, TRBD2 (6 bases). V lost 4 bases and J 2 bases, leaving 12 bases between the germline ends. CDR3 size: 14 residues. Per germline, CDR1 LGHDT and CDR2 YNNKEL (reference sequence). The CDR3 nucleotides are TGTGCCAGCAGCCTCGGACTAACTGCCTACGAGCAGTACTTC. It translates to CASSLGLTAYEQYF.

The chain's CDR3 is CATSTPGGTEAFF. The DNA of the CDR3 is TGTGCCACCAGCACCCCCGGGGGCACTGAAGCTTTCTTT. V is TRBV15 and J is TRBJ1-1; a possible D gene is TRBD1 (5 bases). The CDR3 spans 13 residues. V gave up 4 bases and J gave up 4 bases, with 10 bases separating them. Germline assignment: CDR1 LNHNV and CDR2 YYDKDF (reference sequence). Based on the CDR3 plus reference TRBV15 and TRBJ1-1, the full variable domain is DAMVIQNPRYQVTQFGKPVTLSCSQTLNHNVMYWYQQKSSQAPKLLFHYYDKDFNNEADTPDNFQSRRPNTSFCFLDIRSPGLGDTAMYLCATSTPGGTEAFFGQGTRLTVV.

The genes are TRBV29-1 and TRBJ2-7, with 8 positions matching TRBD1. CDR1 and CDR2 (germline): SQVTM, ANQGSEA. The trim removed 3 bases at V and 5 bases at J, leaving 6 bases unmatched. The CDR3 covers 13 residues. This CDR3 reads CSVDDSGGDEQYF. The CDR3 region has the DNA TGCAGCGTTGATGATTCAGGGGGCGACGAGCAGTACTTC.

The chain is built from TRBV3-1 and TRBJ2-2; a weak D match, TRBD1 (5 bases). The germline V and J ends were trimmed by 10 bases and 1 base, with 25 bases remaining between them. The V gene's germline CDR1 is LGHDT and CDR2 YNNKEL (reference sequence). The CDR3 covers 18 residues. CDR3 loop: CATSQDRGRGWNTGELFF. Written as DNA, the CDR3 is TGTGCCACCTCCCAAGACCGTGGTAGGGGATGGAACACCGGGGAGCTGTTTTTT.

The rearrangement links TRBV12-3 or TRBV12-4 to TRBJ1-2; D unresolved. The V and J ends lost 2 bases and 4 bases respectively, with 8 bases between them. CDR3 length: 13 amino acids. The CDR3: CASSLTGRYGYTF. The CDR3 DNA reads as TGTGCCAGCAGTTTAACCGGACGCTATGGCTACACCTTC.

The chain is built from TRBV24-1 and TRBJ2-3, with 16 bases identical to TRBD2. V lost 2 bases to trimming and J lost 4 bases; unmatched junction nucleotides: 8. The CDR3 is 19 residues long. The V gene's germline CDR1 is KGHDR and CDR2 SFDVKD. The CDR3 region is CATSDSPGLAGGPSDTQYF. CDR3 bases: TGTGCCACCAGTGATTCGCCGGGACTAGCGGGGGGGCCTTCAGATACGCAGTATTTT.

V is TRBV20-1 and J is TRBJ2-5; 7 bases are a match to TRBD1. The germline V gene encodes CDR1 DFQATT and CDR2 SNEGSKA (reference sequence). The CDR3 covers 13 residues. Trimming at V came to 7 bases and at J to 2 bases, leaving 7 bases not matched to a gene. CDR3 protein: CSVQDRRQETQYF. The CDR3 DNA reads TGCAGTGTTCAGGACAGGCGGCAAGAGACCCAGTACTTC.

The rearrangement links TRBV2 to TRBJ2-7; maybe TRBD1 (6 bases). The germline V and J ends were trimmed by 9 bases and 5 bases, with 11 bases remaining between them. The germline V gene has CDR1 SNHLY and CDR2 FYNNEI. The CDR3 sequence is 11 residues long. CDR3 sequence reads: CASVTGHEQYF. In DNA form, the CDR3 reads TGTGCCAGTGTGACAGGCCACGAGCAGTACTTC.

In its sample, this clonotype was seen a few times. The V gene is TRBV20-1, the J gene TRBJ1-1; D gene ambiguous. V was trimmed by 5 bases and J by 4 bases, leaving 11 bases between them. The V gene's germline CDR1 is DFQATT and CDR2 SNEGSKA (reference sequence). The CDR3 has 12 amino acids. CDR3 sequence: CSAEGVGTEAFF. The CDR3 bases are TGCAGTGCTGAGGGAGTGGGCACTGAAGCTTTCTTT.

This rearrangement joins TRBV6-5 to TRBJ2-3; perhaps D is TRBD1 or TRBD2 (6 bases each). Trimming shortened V by 2 bases and J by 1 base, and 7 bases separated the two germline ends. The CDR3 consists of 14 residues. Germline loops: CDR1 MNHEY, CDR2 SVGAGI. The CDR3 region has the DNA TGTGCCAGCAGTTACAGGGGGGGCACAGATACGCAGTATTTT. It codes for CASSYRGGTDTQYF.

This chain connects TRBV4-1 to TRBJ1-4; 8 bases are shared with TRBD1. CDR1 MGHRA and CDR2 YSYEKL come from the germline V gene. The ends lost 1 base at V and 8 bases at J; junction bases unmatched: 6. The CDR3 contains 15 residues. CDR3 sequence: CASSQAQTGEEKLFF. In DNA, the CDR3 is TGCGCCAGCAGCCAAGCTCAGACAGGGGAAGAAAAACTGTTTTTT.

Turning to this clonotype: Germline is not matched at one junction end, which may reflect a read error. The CDR3 protein is CATSRDGTGGLETHYF. The CDR3 DNA follows: TGTGCCACCAGCAGAGATGGGACAGGGGGGTTAGAGACCCACTACTTC. The rearrangement joins TRBV15 to TRBJ2-5, with TRBD1 matching over 11 bases. Germline V gene lookup returns CDR1 LNHNV and CDR2 YYDKDF (reference sequence). The CDR3 has 16 residues.

Only a few counts were recorded for this clonotype. The V gene is TRBV11-2, the J gene TRBJ2-3, with D possibly being TRBD2 (6 bases). The V end was cut by 5 bases, the J end by 2 bases, with 14 bases between. The CDR3 runs to 15 residues. From germline, CDR1 is SGHAT and CDR2 FQNNGV. The CDR3: CASSPGLGVTDTQYF. The CDR3 nucleotides read TGTGCCAGCAGCCCGGGACTGGGGGTCACAGATACGCAGTATTTT.

This clonotype has ten or more counts. The chain is built from TRBV6-4 and TRBJ2-3, with D perhaps matching TRBD2 (5 bases). Germline CDR1 and CDR2: MRHNA and SNTAGT. V gave up 5 bases and J gave up 1 base, with 13 bases separating them. The CDR3 is 15 residues long. The CDR3 bases are TGTGCCAGCAGTTGTCCCGGGATGTGCACAGATACGCAGTATTTT. This encodes CASSCPGMCTDTQYF.

The V and J genes are TRBV20-1 and TRBJ2-1, with 12 bases aligning to TRBD2. The J segment lost 10 bases and the V segment lost 1 base, leaving 8 bases of the junction unmatched. CDR3 length: 15 residues. Looked up from germline, CDR1 is DFQATT and CDR2 is SNEGSKA (reference sequence). CDR3 region: CSARGGLAGPGEQFF. The DNA of the CDR3 is TGCAGTGCTAGAGGGGGACTAGCGGGCCCCGGCGAGCAGTTCTTC.

There are a few counts of this clonotype. The V gene is TRBV7-2, the J gene TRBJ2-1; no reliable D call. V dropped 0 bases and J dropped 0 bases, with 6 bases sitting between them. This CDR3 contains 15 residues. In germline, CDR1 is SGHTA, CDR2 FQGNSA. CDR3 nucleotide sequence: TGTGCCAGCAGCTTAGCGTCCTCCTCCTACAATGAGCAGTTCTTC. This codes for CASSLASSSYNEQFF. Combining the CDR3 with reference TRBV7-2 and TRBJ2-1 gives the whole variable domain GAGVSQSPSNKVTEKGKDVELRCDPISGHTALYWYRQSLGQGLEFLIYFQGNSAPDKSGLPSDRFSAERTGGSVSTLTIQRTQQEDSAVYLCASSLASSSYNEQFFGPGTRLTVL.

This clonotype was observed a few times. V is TRBV5-1 and J is TRBJ2-5; TRBD2 is a possible D gene (5 bases). This CDR3 is built from 17 residues. Germline assignment: CDR1 SGHRS and CDR2 YFSETQ. V lost 4 bases and J lost 5, with 24 bases in between. CDR3 sequence: CASSPTAGAGSWETQYF. The DNA for the CDR3 is TGCGCCAGCAGCCCGACGGCGGGCGCGGGTTCATGGGAGACCCAGTACTTC. Looking up the rest from reference TRBV5-1 and TRBJ2-5 gives the full variable domain: KAGVTQTPRYLIKTRGQQVTLSCSPISGHRSVSWYQQTPGQGLQFLFEYFSETQRNKGNFPGRFSGRQFSNSRSEMNVSTLELGDSALYLCASSPTAGAGSWETQYFGPGTRLLVL.